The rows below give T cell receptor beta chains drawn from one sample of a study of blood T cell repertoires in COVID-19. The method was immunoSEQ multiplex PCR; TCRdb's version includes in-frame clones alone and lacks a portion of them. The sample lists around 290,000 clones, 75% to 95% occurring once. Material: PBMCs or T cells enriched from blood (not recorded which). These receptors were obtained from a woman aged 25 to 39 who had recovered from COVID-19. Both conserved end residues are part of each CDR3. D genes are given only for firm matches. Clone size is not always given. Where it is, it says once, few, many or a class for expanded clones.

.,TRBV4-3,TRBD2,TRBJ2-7,TGCGCCAGCAGCCAAATATTCCCCGGGACTAGCGAAACCTCCTACGAGCAGTACTTC,CASSQIFPGTSETSYEQYF
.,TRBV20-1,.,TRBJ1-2,TGCAGTGCTAGAGCACACCCGTCCTACACCTTC,CSARAHPSYTF
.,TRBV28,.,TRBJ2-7,TGTGCCAGCGAGACTAACTTATACGAGCAGTACTTC,CASETNLYEQYF
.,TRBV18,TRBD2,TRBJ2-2,TGTGCCAGCTCACCCCTAGCGGGATGGAACACCGGGGAGCTGTTTTTT,CASSPLAGWNTGELFF
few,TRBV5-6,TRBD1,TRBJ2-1,TGTGCCAGCAGCTTTGGGACAGGGGCTAGAGGGGAGCAGTTCTTC,CASSFGTGARGEQFF
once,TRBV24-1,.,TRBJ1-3,TGTGCCACCTCTACGAGCTCTGGAAACACCATATATTTT,CATSTSSGNTIYF
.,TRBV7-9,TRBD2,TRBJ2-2,TGTGCCAGCAGCGGAAGAGAAAGCGGGAGTGGCACCGGGGAGCTGTTTTTT,CASSGRESGSGTGELFF
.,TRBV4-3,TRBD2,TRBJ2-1,TGCGCCAGCAGCCAAGAGCTAGCGGGGGACCGCGAGCAGTTCTTC,CASSQELAGDREQFF
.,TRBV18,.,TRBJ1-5,TGTGCCAGCGGACAGAGCGATAGCAATCAGCCCCAGCATTTT,CASGQSDSNQPQHF
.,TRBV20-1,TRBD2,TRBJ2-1,TGCAGTGCTGGGACTACGGTTGAGCAGTTCTTC,CSAGTTVEQFF
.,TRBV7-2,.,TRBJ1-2,TGTGCCAGCACCCACCAGGCGAGTGGTAACTATGGCTACACCTTC,CASTHQASGNYGYTF
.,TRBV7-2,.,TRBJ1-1,TGTGCCAGCAGCTCGCGCCGGGGGACGAACATGAACACTGAAGCTTTCTTT,CASSSRRGTNMNTEAFF
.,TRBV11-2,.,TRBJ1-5,TGTGCCAGCAGCTTAGGGGGGACACCATATCAGCCCCAGCATTTT,CASSLGGTPYQPQHF
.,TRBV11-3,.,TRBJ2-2,TGTGCCAGCAGTCCTGGAGGGGGCGCGGGCACCGGGGAGCTGTTTTTT,CASSPGGGAGTGELFF
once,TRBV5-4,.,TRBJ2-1,TGTGCCAGCAGCTTAGTAGATAATGAGCAGTTCTTC,CASSLVDNEQFF
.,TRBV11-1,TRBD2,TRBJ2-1,TGTGCCAGCAGCCGGACTAGCGGCAGCTCCTACAATGAGCAGTTCTTC,CASSRTSGSSYNEQFF
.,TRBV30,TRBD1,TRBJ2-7,TGTGCCTGGAGCGACAGTTGGGACAGGGCCTACGAGCAGTACTTC,CAWSDSWDRAYEQYF
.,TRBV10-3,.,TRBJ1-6,TGTGCCATCAGTGCTGTAGGGGGTTATAATTCACCCCTCCACTTT,CAISAVGGYNSPLHF
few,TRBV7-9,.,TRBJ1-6,TGTGCCAGCAGCTTGATGACAGGCTATAATTCACCCCTCCACTTT,CASSLMTGYNSPLHF
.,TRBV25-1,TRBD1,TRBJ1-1,TGTGCCAGCACCCGAACAGGGGGTCCTACATCGGGATACACTGAAGCTTTCTTT,CASTRTGGPTSGYTEAFF
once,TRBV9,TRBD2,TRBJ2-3,TGTGCCAGCAGCGTAGGAGGCGGGAGAGGAGCAGATACGCAGTATTTT,CASSVGGGRGADTQYF
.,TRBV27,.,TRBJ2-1,TGTGCCAGCAGTCCGAACTACATCGAGCAGTTCTTC,CASSPNYIEQFF
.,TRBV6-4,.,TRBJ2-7,TGTGCCAGCAGCCAGGGGGGACTAGGCGACAACGAGCAGTACTTC,CASSQGGLGDNEQYF
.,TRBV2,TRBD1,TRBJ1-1,TGTGCCAGCAGCGTTCGGGACAGGAACACTGAAGCTTTCTTT,CASSVRDRNTEAFF